A selection of T cell receptor beta chains follows, all from one sample in a study of T-cell memory formation after mild COVID-19. TCRdb itself ran the 5' RACE reads through MiXCR, one entry per CDR3 protein. The sample records some 160,000 distinct CDR3 sequences, roughly 13% being singletons. Sequencing was performed on PBMCs or a T cell subset sorted from them (not recorded which). These receptors came from a man younger than 35 who had mild COVID-19 (a few samples of this study predate the infection). Cell type and time point are not known. CDR3s include the opening cysteine and the closing phenylalanine or tryptophan. The order of the fields is clone size, V gene, J gene, D gene, CDR3 DNA, CDR3 protein. D genes are given only for firm matches. Clone size, where shown, is once, few, many, or a class for clones that have expanded.

>.|TRBV7-2|TRBJ2-5|TRBD2
TGTGCCAGCAGCGGTCGGACGGGGGGTGTATTGACCCAGTACTTC
CASSGRTGGVLTQYF
>.|TRBV3-1|TRBJ2-5|.
TGTGCCAGCAGCCAAGGGACTACACAAGAGACCCAGTACTTC
CASSQGTTQETQYF
>many|TRBV5-1|TRBJ2-5|TRBD2
TGCGCCACCGCGGGGGAAGGTCCCCAAGAGACCCAGTACTTC
CATAGEGPQETQYF
>few|TRBV4-3|TRBJ1-4|.
TGCGCCAGCGGAGGGATGAATGAAAAACTGTTTTTT
CASGGMNEKLFF
>.|TRBV7-2|TRBJ1-5|.
TGTGCCAGCACTCTCGGGATCAATCAGCCCCAGCATTTT
CASTLGINQPQHF
>few|TRBV4-1|TRBJ1-1|TRBD1
TGCGCCAGCAGAGGGGGCGGGATTCTGAACACTGAAGCTTTCTTT
CASRGGGILNTEAFF
>few|TRBV5-4|TRBJ2-3|.
TGTGCCAGCAGCGGGCCCAAAACTATCCGCACAGATACGCAGTATTTT
CASSGPKTIRTDTQYF
>few|TRBV2|TRBJ2-7|TRBD1
TGTGCCAGCAGTGCACAGGGGTTCGAGCAGTACTTC
CASSAQGFEQYF
>.|TRBV7-2|TRBJ2-1|TRBD2
TGCGCCAGCAGCCCATCTAGCGGGGGGGCCGGCTATGAGCAGTTCTTC
CASSPSSGGAGYEQFF
>.|TRBV7-2|TRBJ2-3|TRBD2
TGTGCCAGCAGCTTTCTTCCGGGGGGGGCGAGGACAGATACGCAGTATTTT
CASSFLPGGARTDTQYF
>.|TRBV10-3|TRBJ1-2|.
TGTGCCATCAGTGATTTAAGGGGAGGCTACACCTTC
CAISDLRGGYTF
>few|TRBV18|TRBJ1-1|TRBD1
TGTGCCAGCTCAGGACAGGGGGGGCCTGAAGCTTTCTTT
CASSGQGGPEAFF
>many|TRBV30|TRBJ1-4|.
TGTGCCTCGGAGACTAGAACGCGTGAAAAACTGTTTTTT
CASETRTREKLFF
>.|TRBV20-1|TRBJ2-5|TRBD2
TGCAGTGCTAGAGATGTCCTAGCGGGGGAACACTACCAAGAGACCCAGTACTTC
CSARDVLAGEHYQETQYF
>few|TRBV5-1|TRBJ1-1|TRBD1
TGCGCCAGCAGCTTGGCCGGGACAGGGGCGTCTGAAGCTTTCTTT
CASSLAGTGASEAFF
>few|TRBV7-3|TRBJ2-3|TRBD1
TGTGCCAGCAGCCAGGACAGGACTAGCACAGATACGCAGTATTTT
CASSQDRTSTDTQYF
>few|TRBV20-1|TRBJ1-1|.
TGCAGTGCGACCCAACAACCCGGGGGCACTGAAGCTTTCTTT
CSATQQPGGTEAFF
>few|TRBV6-2/TRBV6-3|TRBJ2-3|.
TGTGCCAGCACCCGACGCGCAGATACGCAGTATTTT
CASTRRADTQYF
>.|TRBV5-1|TRBJ1-2|.
TGCGCCAGCAGCTTGGGCCTCGGGACCCGGACTCCTAACTATGGCTACACCTTC
CASSLGLGTRTPNYGYTF
>.|TRBV14|TRBJ1-1|.
TGTGCCAGCAGCCAAGATCAGGGCACTGAAGCTTTCTTT
CASSQDQGTEAFF
>.|TRBV27|TRBJ2-1|.
TGTGCCAGTACGGGGACAATATACAATGAGCAGTTCTTC
CASTGTIYNEQFF
>many|TRBV30|TRBJ2-3|.
TGTGCCTGGAACAGGGCGGATACGCAGTATTTT
CAWNRADTQYF
>many|TRBV9|TRBJ1-4|.
TGTGCCAGCAGCAAATTAACCACTAATGAAAAACTGTTTTTT
CASSKLTTNEKLFF
>.|TRBV5-1|TRBJ2-2|TRBD2
TGCGCCAGCAGCTCTGGGGACTACATGACCGGGGAGCTGTTTTTT
CASSSGDYMTGELFF
>.|TRBV20-1|TRBJ1-2|.
TGCAGTGCTAGCGCGGGCGCCAATGGCTACACCTTC
CSASAGANGYTF
>few|TRBV1|TRBJ1-5|.
TGCACCAGCAGCCAAGTTGGGGAAGAAGATAGCAATCAGCCCCAGCATTTT
CTSSQVGEEDSNQPQHF
>few|TRBV12-3/TRBV12-4|TRBJ2-7|.
TGTGCCAGCAGTTTTGTGGCATACGAGCAGTACTTC
CASSFVAYEQYF
>.|TRBV7-3|TRBJ1-2|TRBD1
TGTGCCAGCAGCAGCGGGACAGGCCGGTATGGCTACACCTTC
CASSSGTGRYGYTF
>many|TRBV20-1|TRBJ2-3|TRBD1
TGCAGTGCCCCTATGGCAGGGGGCGGTTCAGATACGCAGTATTTT
CSAPMAGGGSDTQYF
>.|TRBV6-5|TRBJ2-5|TRBD2
TGTGCCAGCAGTTTCCAGCGGGGGGGCCTGGGAGAGACCCAGTACTTC
CASSFQRGGLGETQYF
>many|TRBV12-3/TRBV12-4|TRBJ2-5|.
TGTGCCAGCAGTTTCAGCGAGTACCAAGAGACCCAGTACTTC
CASSFSEYQETQYF
>few|TRBV6-5|TRBJ2-3|.
TGTGCCAGCAGTTACTCCCTTACTCGCCATAGCACAGATACGCAGTATTTT
CASSYSLTRHSTDTQYF
>few|TRBV6-6|TRBJ1-5|.
TGTGCCAGCAGAGATCAGGGAGTCAATCAGCCCCAGCATTTT
CASRDQGVNQPQHF
>few|TRBV20-1|TRBJ1-1|.
TGCAGTGCTGGGAGCCCAAGGAACACTGAAGCTTTCTTT
CSAGSPRNTEAFF
>few|TRBV7-3|TRBJ2-3|.
TGTGCCAGCAGCTCGGAGAGGGCTCGCACGCAGTATTTT
CASSSERARTQYF
>.|TRBV7-3|TRBJ2-1|TRBD1
TGTGCCAGCAGCGACAGGGGGGGTAATGAGCAGTTCTTC
CASSDRGGNEQFF
>few|TRBV6-1|TRBJ1-1|.
TGTGCCAGCAGTGAAGCAGGGTTTACATGGGTAATGAGCACTGAAGCTTTCTTT
CASSEAGFTWVMSTEAFF
>.|TRBV5-1|TRBJ1-1|.
TGCGCCAGCAGCTGGGCCCCAGGGACCACTGAAGCTTTCTTT
CASSWAPGTTEAFF
>few|TRBV7-2|TRBJ2-3|.
TGTGCCAGCAGCTCGCAGAGAACAGATACGCAGTATTTT
CASSSQRTDTQYF
>.|TRBV28|TRBJ1-2|.
TGTGCCAGCAGTTTAGGGGCAGGGGAGGTCTATGGCTACACCTTC
CASSLGAGEVYGYTF
>few|TRBV20-1|TRBJ2-3|.
TGCAGTGCTACGGGGCGGGGGCCCCCGGATACGCAGTATTTT
CSATGRGPPDTQYF
>.|TRBV12-3/TRBV12-4|TRBJ1-5|TRBD1
TGTGCCAGCAGTCAGGGACAGGGGACAGGTCAGCCCCAGCATTTT
CASSQGQGTGQPQHF
>.|TRBV20-1|TRBJ2-3|.
TGCAGTGCTAGAGATCTGGTAGCGGATACGCAGTATTTT
CSARDLVADTQYF